Listed below are T cell receptor beta chains from one sample, sequenced in a study of beta chain features in type 1 diabetes. The assay was immunoSEQ multiplex PCR, and TCRdb's table has in-frame clones only and misses some. The sample lists 55,000 to 80,000 clones, just under 50% seen once, with around 0.7% in the top ten. Sequencing was carried out using central memory CD4+ T cells from blood. The origin of the receptors is a man younger than 40 with type 1 diabetes. Each CDR3 is given with its conserved first and last residue. D genes are given only for firm matches. Where a row states a size, it is once, few, many or the class of an expanded clone; other rows omit it.

len | j_gene | abundance | v_gene | d_gene | CDR3aa | CDR3nt
15 | TRBJ2-3 | . | TRBV6-1 | TRBD2 | CASRRTSGLGDTQYF | TGTGCCAGCCGCCGGACTAGCGGCCTAGGGGATACGCAGTATTTT
15 | TRBJ2-1 | few | TRBV5-1 | TRBD1 | CASSLQGAIYNEQFF | TGCGCCAGCAGCTTACAGGGGGCAATATACAATGAGCAGTTCTTC
15 | TRBJ1-2 | . | TRBV5-1 | TRBD1 | CASSMPGSTGYGYTF | TGCGCCAGCAGCATGCCAGGTTCGACAGGGTATGGCTACACCTTC
14 | TRBJ1-1 | few | TRBV5-1 | . | CASSGGSATTEAFF | TGCGCCAGCAGCGGGGGCAGTGCGACCACTGAAGCTTTCTTT
14 | TRBJ2-1 | . | TRBV6-1 | TRBD1 | CATRDRGSLNEQFF | TGTGCCACGAGGGACAGGGGATCACTCAATGAGCAGTTCTTC
12 | TRBJ1-1 | few | TRBV11-2 | . | CASSQQEGEAFF | TGTGCCAGCAGCCAACAGGAGGGTGAAGCTTTCTTT
13 | TRBJ1-2 | few | TRBV6-5 | TRBD1 | CASSRGQGSGYTF | TGTGCCAGCAGCCGCGGACAGGGTTCTGGCTACACCTTC
11 | TRBJ2-5 | . | TRBV7-2 | . | CASSEQETQYF | TGTGCCAGCAGTGAGCAAGAGACCCAGTACTTC
15 | TRBJ1-1 | . | TRBV5-1 | . | CASSLLGAVNTEAFF | TGCGCCAGCAGCTTGCTGGGGGCCGTGAACACTGAAGCTTTCTTT
14 | TRBJ1-5 | . | TRBV9 | . | CASSAQGNNQPQHF | TGTGCCAGCAGCGCACAGGGAAACAATCAGCCCCAGCATTTT
14 | TRBJ1-6 | . | TRBV2 | TRBD1 | CASSQGQYNSPLHF | TGTGCCAGCAGCCAGGGACAGTATAATTCACCCCTCCACTTT
13 | TRBJ1-2 | few | TRBV6-5 | . | CASSDGGPYGYTF | TGTGCCAGCAGTGACGGCGGGCCCTATGGCTACACCTTC
16 | TRBJ2-3 | . | TRBV5-4 | . | CASSLSSFKSTDTQYF | TGTGCCAGCAGCCTCAGTTCATTCAAGAGCACAGATACGCAGTATTTT
16 | TRBJ2-1 | . | TRBV5-8 | TRBD1 | CASSLGQGLSYNEQFF | TGTGCCAGCAGCTTGGGACAGGGGCTCTCCTACAATGAGCAGTTCTTC
14 | TRBJ1-1 | . | TRBV14 | TRBD1 | CASSPNRGNTEAFF | TGTGCCAGCAGCCCGAACAGGGGGAATACTGAAGCTTTCTTT
17 | TRBJ1-5 | . | TRBV5-6 | TRBD1 | CASSAGTGAQGNQPQHF | TGTGCCAGCAGCGCCGGGACAGGGGCGCAGGGCAATCAGCCCCAGCATTTT
13 | TRBJ1-5 | few | TRBV19 | . | CASSIGGGQPQHF | TGTGCCAGTAGTATAGGGGGCGGACAGCCCCAGCATTTT
14 | TRBJ2-5 | few | TRBV5-1 | . | CASSDPTRFRTQYF | TGCGCCAGCAGCGATCCGACTAGGTTTCGGACCCAGTACTTC
17 | TRBJ2-1 | few | TRBV19 | TRBD2 | CASSIAPQSGGNNEQFF | TGTGCCAGTAGTATAGCCCCTCAAAGCGGGGGGAACAATGAGCAGTTCTTC
13 | TRBJ1-1 | . | TRBV5-1 | . | CASSFNFDTEAFF | TGCGCCAGCAGCTTTAACTTCGACACTGAAGCTTTCTTT
13 | TRBJ1-1 | . | TRBV7-9 | . | CASSLTGSTEAFF | TGTGCCAGCAGTCTCACAGGTTCCACTGAAGCTTTCTTT
13 | TRBJ2-7 | . | TRBV5-1 | TRBD1 | CASSSGTGGEQYF | TGCGCCAGCAGCTCCGGGACAGGGGGCGAGCAGTACTTC
14 | TRBJ2-7 | . | TRBV7-2 | . | CASSRNQQDYEQYF | TGTGCCAGCAGCCGTAACCAGCAGGATTACGAGCAGTACTTC
15 | TRBJ1-6 | . | TRBV7-9 | TRBD1 | CASSTGQADNSPLHF | TGTGCCAGCAGCACTGGACAGGCCGATAATTCACCCCTCCACTTT
15 | TRBJ2-3 | . | TRBV5-4 | . | CASSLGYANTDTQYF | TGTGCCAGCAGCTTGGGGTATGCTAACACAGATACGCAGTATTTT
16 | TRBJ2-3 | few | TRBV2 | . | CASRRRGIASTDTQYF | TGTGCCTCTCGGAGGAGGGGAATCGCTAGCACAGATACGCAGTATTTT
15 | TRBJ1-5 | . | TRBV23-1 | . | CASSQSGEGGQPQHF | TGCGCCAGCAGTCAATCGGGAGAGGGTGGGCAGCCCCAGCATTTT
20 | TRBJ2-6 | . | TRBV30 | TRBD1 | CAWTRDRVYSTSSGANVLTF | TGTGCCTGGACCAGGGACAGGGTCTATAGTACTAGCTCTGGGGCCAACGTCCTGACTTTC
16 | TRBJ2-7 | . | TRBV7-9 | . | CASSRQVGAVYYEQYF | TGTGCCAGCAGCCGTCAGGTTGGGGCAGTCTACTACGAGCAGTACTTC
11 | TRBJ1-2 | . | TRBV28 | . | CASSSNYGYTF | TGTGCCAGCAGTTCGAACTATGGCTACACCTTC
12 | TRBJ2-7 | few | TRBV25-1 | . | CASSEQGYEQYF | TGTGCCAGCAGTGAACAGGGCTACGAGCAGTACTTC
12 | TRBJ1-1 | . | TRBV6-1 | . | CASSRRQSEAFF | TGTGCCAGCAGCCGCCGACAGTCTGAAGCTTTCTTT
18 | TRBJ2-3 | once | TRBV7-8 | TRBD2 | CASTVIGLRGRRADTQYF | TGTGCCAGCACCGTAATAGGGCTACGCGGGAGGCGCGCAGATACGCAGTATTTT
14 | TRBJ2-1 | . | TRBV9 | . | CASKSGSTYNEQFF | TGTGCCAGCAAGTCGGGGAGCACTTACAATGAGCAGTTCTTC
16 | TRBJ2-2 | . | TRBV5-4 | TRBD2 | CASSQPPSGSTGELFF | TGTGCCAGCAGCCAACCGCCCAGCGGGAGCACCGGGGAGCTGTTTTTT
14 | TRBJ1-2 | few | TRBV7-2 | . | CASSLLGDNYGYTF | TGTGCCAGCAGCTTATTGGGAGATAACTATGGCTACACCTTC
14 | TRBJ1-1 | . | TRBV6-6 | TRBD1 | CASSLGQGVPEAFF | TGTGCCAGCAGTTTGGGACAGGGGGTCCCTGAAGCTTTCTTT
14 | TRBJ2-7 | . | TRBV2 | TRBD1 | CASRTDRGNYEQYF | TGTGCCAGCAGGACGGACAGGGGGAACTACGAGCAGTACTTC
12 | TRBJ1-2 | . | TRBV6-1 | . | CASTPEGAGYTF | TGTGCCAGCACCCCAGAGGGCGCGGGCTACACCTTC
15 | TRBJ2-6 | . | TRBV28 | . | CASSLAATGANVLTF | TGTGCCAGCAGTTTAGCGGCAACTGGGGCCAACGTCCTGACTTTC
15 | TRBJ2-6 | medium-sized | TRBV2 | . | CASSEISSGANVLTF | TGTGCCAGCAGTGAAATCAGCTCTGGGGCCAACGTCCTGACTTTC
15 | TRBJ2-7 | . | TRBV6-5 | TRBD2 | CASRRRTTAGDEQYF | TGTGCCAGCAGGCGAAGGACTACGGCGGGGGACGAGCAGTACTTC
15 | TRBJ2-4 | few | TRBV7-2 | . | CASSLAWGAKNIQYF | TGTGCCAGCAGCTTAGCTTGGGGCGCCAAAAACATTCAGTACTTC
15 | TRBJ1-1 | few | TRBV10-3 | TRBD1 | CAISVGRDRATEAFF | TGTGCCATCAGTGTGGGGCGAGACAGGGCCACTGAAGCTTTCTTT
15 | TRBJ1-5 | few | TRBV15 | TRBD1 | CATSRDKQGFQPQHF | TGTGCCACCAGCAGAGACAAACAGGGGTTTCAGCCCCAGCATTTT
15 | TRBJ2-3 | few | TRBV19 | . | CASSMGARVTDTQYF | TGTGCCAGTAGTATGGGGGCACGAGTCACAGATACGCAGTATTTT
12 | TRBJ1-3 | . | TRBV4-1 | . | CASSQEGNTIYF | TGCGCCAGCAGCCAGGAGGGGAACACCATATATTTT
20 | TRBJ1-1 | . | TRBV7-6 | TRBD1 | CASSLAPGQGAVRVNTEAFF | TGTGCCAGCAGCTTAGCTCCGGGACAGGGGGCTGTAAGGGTGAACACTGAAGCTTTCTTT
13 | TRBJ2-7 | few | TRBV29-1 | TRBD2 | CSVHSGGTYEQYF | TGCAGCGTCCATAGCGGGGGGACCTACGAGCAGTACTTC
13 | TRBJ2-2 | . | TRBV7-9 | . | CASSLWSTGELFF | TGTGCCAGCAGCTTATGGAGCACCGGGGAGCTGTTTTTT
13 | TRBJ1-2 | few | TRBV27 | TRBD1 | CASSFLDRDGYTF | TGTGCCAGCAGTTTCCTGGACAGGGATGGCTACACCTTC
12 | TRBJ1-2 | . | TRBV29-1 | . | CSVERSNYGYTF | TGCAGCGTTGAACGCAGTAACTATGGCTACACCTTC